Listed here is a single T cell receptor (beta chain). Method: immunoSEQ multiplex PCR; TCRdb's copy keeps in-frame clones and lacks some. Among approximately 22,000 clones, over 65% were seen once, and the ten largest hold around 21%. The data were taken from a study of blood T cell repertoires in COVID-19. The CDR3 consists of 12 residues. With V trimmed by 7 bases and J by 11 bases, 11 bases remained unmatched. The germline V gene has CDR1 SQVTM and CDR2 ANQGSEA. The receptor comes from a human donor in a cohort sampled during active or convalescent COVID-19. This sequence joins TRBV29-1 and TRBJ1-1; TRBD1 agrees at 9 bases. The sequenced sample was peripheral blood. The CDR3 region has the DNA TGCAGCGCCCACAGGGGGCGCTTGGACGCTTTCTTT. Translated: CSAHRGRLDAFF.